Below, 27 T cell receptor beta chains from the same sample are listed, as sequenced in a study of T cell repertoires in cytomegalovirus infection. Using its own MiXCR run on the reads, TCRdb lists one record per CDR3 protein. The table records hundreds of thousands of distinct CDR3 sequences, 9.5% of them present only once. The specimen was PBMCs. Source of these receptors: a human donor in good health (CMV status not recorded). Some clones in this sample may be carry-over from other donors' samples.

This clonotype was observed a handful of times. V gene TRBV12-3 or TRBV12-4 combines with J gene TRBJ2-1, with 7 bases matching TRBD1. The CDR3 totals 15 residues. The J segment lost 1 base and the V segment lost 10 bases, leaving 10 bases of the junction unmatched. The CDR3 here is CATRFRDRSYNEQFF. As DNA, the CDR3 is TGTGCCACTAGATTCCGGGACAGATCCTACAATGAGCAGTTCTTC.

This clonotype was seen only a few times. CDR3 in DNA: TGTGCCAGCAGTTCTCCCGGGACCGCCACCTACGAGCAGTACTTC. The encoded protein is CASSSPGTATYEQYF. The rearrangement links TRBV28 to TRBJ2-7, with D possibly called TRBD1 or TRBD2 (5 bases each). V was clipped by 4 bases and J by 2 bases, with 15 bases between them. The germline V gene encodes CDR1 MDHEN and CDR2 SYDVKM. The CDR3 sequence is 15 residues long.

The gene calls are TRBV4-2 and TRBJ2-2; 11 bases fit TRBD2. The germline V gene has CDR1 LGHNA and CDR2 YNFKEQ. The J segment lost 3 bases and the V segment lost 4 bases, leaving 4 bases of the junction unmatched. The CDR3 runs to 16 residues. As DNA, the CDR3 is TGTGCCAGCAGCCCTCTAGCGGGAGGCGACACCGGGGAGCTGTTTTTT. It codes for CASSPLAGGDTGELFF.

This clonotype was counted at least ten times. The V call is TRBV19, the J call TRBJ2-1; a possible D gene is TRBD2 (5 bases). This CDR3 has 18 amino acids. V lost 2 bases to trimming and J lost 6 bases, with 23 bases between them. CDR1 is LNHDA, CDR2 SQIVND, per germline (reference sequence). CDR3 protein: CASSIPSSGLRRGNEQFF. Here the CDR3 DNA reads TGTGCCAGTAGTATACCATCCAGTGGGTTACGACGGGGCAATGAGCAGTTCTTC.

The rearrangement joins TRBV28 to TRBJ1-2, with 7 positions matching TRBD1. Germline assignment: CDR1 MDHEN and CDR2 SYDVKM. This CDR3 spans 12 amino acids. Trimming removed 7 bases from V and 7 bases from J; junction bases left unmatched: 6. The CDR3 DNA follows: TGTGCCAGCACCGACAGGGCCGCTGGCTACACCTTC. It specifies CASTDRAAGYTF.

The V and J genes are TRBV7-9 and TRBJ1-1; a weak D match, TRBD1 (6 bases). This CDR3 has 15 residues. Per the germline V gene, CDR1 is SEHNR and CDR2 is FQNEAQ (reference sequence). V gave up 3 bases and J gave up 2 bases, with 13 bases separating them. CDR3 residues: CASSFYGQINTEAFF. In DNA, the CDR3 is TGTGCCAGCAGCTTCTACGGACAGATAAACACTGAAGCTTTCTTT.

The chain couples TRBV4-2 to TRBJ1-2; 7 nucleotides match TRBD1. The length of the CDR3 is 15 residues. The ends lost 0 bases at V and 6 bases at J; junction bases unmatched: 7. Per the germline V gene, CDR1 is LGHNA and CDR2 is YNFKEQ. This CDR3 reads CASSQDGGGFDGYTF. As DNA, the CDR3 is TGTGCCAGCAGCCAAGACGGAGGGGGCTTCGATGGCTACACCTTC.

This chain links TRBV6-1 with TRBJ1-5; D ambiguous. Germline-derived CDR1 and CDR2 are MNHNS and SASEGT. Between the trimmed V and J ends, which lost 7 bases and 1 base, there was a span of 11 bases. The CDR3 loop spans 14 amino acids. DNA of the CDR3: TGTGCCAGCAACCTAGCGGGGAGCAATCAGCCCCAGCATTTT. This codes for CASNLAGSNQPQHF.

The table lists this clonotype with a few counts. V and J are TRBV7-2 and TRBJ2-3; either TRBD1 or TRBD2 may fit D (5 bases each). V was shortened by 3 bases and J by 0 bases, with 16 bases between the two germline ends. Per germline, CDR1 SGHTA and CDR2 FQGNSA. The CDR3 runs to 17 residues. The CDR3 region has the DNA TGTGCCAGCAGCTTGGCCGGGACGTCCCTCAGCACAGATACGCAGTATTTT. Amino acids: CASSLAGTSLSTDTQYF.

This clonotype was recorded at least ten times. The rearrangement joins TRBV20-1 to TRBJ2-2; either TRBD1 or TRBD2 may fit D (5 bases each). Germline lookup yields CDR1 DFQATT and CDR2 SNEGSKA (reference sequence). This CDR3 is built from 15 residues. Trimming removed 0 bases from V and 6 bases from J, with 14 bases in between. This CDR3 reads CSARERTGGSGELFF. In DNA form, the CDR3 reads TGCAGTGCTAGAGAGAGGACTGGGGGATCCGGGGAGCTGTTTTTT.

This clonotype showed up just a few times. The rearrangement joins TRBV11-2 to TRBJ2-5, with 7 bases fitting TRBD2. The V segment lost 0 bases and the J segment 7 bases; nucleotides outside the gene matches: 5. The CDR3 totals 14 residues. Germline CDR1 and CDR2: SGHAT and FQNNGV. In nucleotides, the CDR3 is TGTGCCAGCAGCTTAGATCCGGGGGGAGGGACCCAGTACTTC. It is translated as CASSLDPGGGTQYF.

This clonotype was counted many times. V and J are TRBV7-6 and TRBJ1-3; maybe TRBD1 (5 bases). The germline V gene encodes CDR1 SGHVS and CDR2 FNYEAQ. Trimming removed 5 bases from V and 0 bases from J, with 11 bases in between. This CDR3 is 15 amino acids long. CDR3: CASSLRQSSGNTIYF. CDR3 DNA: TGTGCCAGCAGCCTAAGACAGAGCTCTGGAAACACCATATATTTT.

This clonotype has just a few counts. The V gene is TRBV20-1, the J gene TRBJ2-7; 14 bases are shared with TRBD2. The V gene end was trimmed by 3 bases and the J gene end by 0 bases; junction bases not matched to a gene: 7. The CDR3 spans 17 residues. CDR1 is DFQATT, CDR2 SNEGSKA, per germline (reference sequence). The CDR3 coding sequence is TGCAGTGCTAGCAAAGGACTAGCGGGAGGTACCTCCTACGAGCAGTACTTC. Its protein product is CSASKGLAGGTSYEQYF.

This clonotype was seen only a few times. The gene calls are TRBV6-2 or TRBV6-3 and TRBJ2-7; possible D gene TRBD2, 6 bases. CDR1 is MNHEY, CDR2 SVGEGT, per germline. The CDR3 is 22 residues long. Trimming shortened V by 3 bases and J by 3 bases, and 36 bases separated the two germline ends. Written as DNA, the CDR3 is TGTGCCAGCAGTTATGGGTGGACCATGGGTATCCAAGCGGAGGGGCGTTTCTACGAGCAGTACTTC. This gives the protein CASSYGWTMGIQAEGRFYEQYF.

This clonotype was counted many times. The chain links TRBV19 to TRBJ2-1, with D perhaps TRBD1 (6 bases). Deletions cut 7 bases from V and 6 bases from J, with 19 bases between. This CDR3 comprises 15 residues. In germline, CDR1 is LNHDA, CDR2 SQIVND (reference sequence). DNA of the CDR3: TGTGCCAGTATTGGTCGGGACACAAACCGCAATGAGCAGTTCTTC. Amino acid sequence: CASIGRDTNRNEQFF.

Note on this clonotype: This may come from a read error, since a much larger clone is one base off. This chain connects TRBV7-9 to TRBJ2-3; 11 bases agree with TRBD1. This CDR3 spans 14 amino acids. Trimming cost V 4 bases and J 4 bases; bases outside gene matches: 1. Germline CDR1 reads SEHNR; CDR2 reads FQNEAQ (reference sequence). The CDR3 DNA reads as TGTGCCAGCAGCTCGGGACAGGGGGCAGATACGCAGTATTTT. Its protein is CASSSGQGADTQYF.

This clonotype turned up a few times. This chain uses TRBV20-1 with TRBJ1-1; no definite D call. The germline V and J ends were trimmed by 6 bases and 4 bases, with 12 bases remaining between them. Germline assignment: CDR1 DFQATT and CDR2 SNEGSKA (reference sequence). The CDR3 runs to 12 residues. Here the CDR3 DNA reads TGCAGTGCCGAGCGTAGTAGCACTGAAGCTTTCTTT. Its translation is CSAERSSTEAFF.

This clonotype was counted a few times. The chain uses TRBV7-6 and TRBJ2-5; TRBD2 is a possible D gene (5 bases). The germline V gene has CDR1 SGHVS and CDR2 FNYEAQ. The CDR3 has 14 amino acids. V lost 7 bases to trimming and J lost 4 bases, with 16 bases between them. This chain's CDR3 is CASTLPWAGETQYF. For the CDR3, the DNA is TGTGCCAGCACGCTCCCTTGGGCGGGAGAGACCCAGTACTTC.

This clonotype was counted between two and nine times. The genes are TRBV19 and TRBJ1-1; D is ambiguous. The V end was cut by 9 bases, the J end by 5 bases, with 13 bases between. The CDR3 totals 12 residues. Germline values: CDR1 LNHDA, CDR2 SQIVND (reference sequence). DNA for the CDR3: TGTGCCAGCCATAGGCCGGGGACTGAAGCTTTCTTT. This gives the protein CASHRPGTEAFF. The whole variable domain, filled in from reference TRBV19 and TRBJ1-1, reads DGGITQSPKYLFRKEGQNVTLSCEQNLNHDAMYWYRQDPGQGLRLIYYSQIVNDFQKGDIAEGYSVSREKKESFPLTVTSAQKNPTAFYLCASHRPGTEAFFGQGTRLTVV.

The chain combines TRBV4-3 with TRBJ2-5; D gene ambiguous. The CDR3 length is 13 residues. Germline CDR1 and CDR2: LGHNA and YSLEER. V lost 2 bases and J 5 bases, leaving 9 bases between the germline ends. CDR3 sequence: CASSQQMAETQYF. DNA of the CDR3: TGCGCCAGCAGCCAACAGATGGCGGAGACCCAGTACTTC.

This clonotype was counted at least ten times. The V gene is TRBV7-2, the J gene TRBJ1-4, with TRBD1 as a possible D gene (5 bases). The germline gives CDR1 SGHTA, CDR2 FQGNSA. This CDR3 is 13 amino acids long. Trimming pared 5 bases from V and 4 bases from J, leaving 8 bases between. The CDR3 bases are TGTGCCAGCAGCAAGGGACGTAATGAAAAACTGTTTTTT. Amino acids: CASSKGRNEKLFF.

The sample holds a few counts of this clonotype. This chain joins TRBV19 and TRBJ2-5; TRBD1 or TRBD2 may be the D gene (5 bases each). The CDR3 length is 14 residues. V gave up 7 bases and J gave up 4 bases, with 16 bases separating them. CDR1 is LNHDA, CDR2 SQIVND, per germline (reference sequence). The CDR3 reads CASTAGDHRETQYF. The CDR3 region has the DNA TGTGCCAGTACGGCCGGGGACCACAGAGAGACCCAGTACTTC.

This sequence joins TRBV4-3 and TRBJ2-7; tentatively, D is TRBD2 (5 bases). The CDR3 runs to 15 residues. V lost 0 bases, J lost 2 bases, and 11 bases lay in between. Germline assignment: CDR1 LGHNA and CDR2 YSLEER. The CDR3 nucleotides read TGCGCCAGCAGCCAAGATAGGAATAGCGCCTACGAGCAGTACTTC. Its translation: CASSQDRNSAYEQYF.

V usage is TRBV20-1 and J usage is TRBJ2-1, with TRBD2 matching 9 bases. V was clipped by 3 bases and J by 8 bases; unmatched bases: 8. The length of the CDR3 is 14 residues. Germline loops: CDR1 DFQATT, CDR2 SNEGSKA (reference sequence). CDR3 residues: CSASKSGGWDEQFF. The CDR3 DNA follows: TGCAGTGCTAGCAAGAGCGGGGGGTGGGATGAGCAGTTCTTC.

This clonotype occurred many times. As DNA, the CDR3 is TGTGCCAGCAGCGCGGGACTAGCCACCGGGGAGCTGTTTTTT. Protein: CASSAGLATGELFF. The chain carries TRBV7-2 and TRBJ2-2; 9 nucleotides match TRBD2. Trimming removed 5 bases from V and 4 bases from J; junction bases left unmatched: 2. Germline V CDR1 and CDR2: SGHTA, FQGNSA. The CDR3 extends over 14 amino acids.

This chain uses TRBV11-3 with TRBJ2-1, with 12 positions matching TRBD2. Germline trimming cut 0 bases from V and 8 bases from J; bases unmatched to any gene: 11. Germline values: CDR1 SGHNT, CDR2 YENEEA. The CDR3 length is 18 residues. CDR3 sequence reads: CASSLDCLAGGGSHEQFF. The CDR3 nucleotides read TGTGCCAGCAGCTTAGATTGTCTAGCGGGAGGGGGTAGCCATGAGCAGTTCTTC.

The chain recombines TRBV7-9 with TRBJ1-2; D is unresolved. V was trimmed by 5 bases and J by 8 bases, leaving 12 bases between them. The CDR3 totals 12 residues. Germline V gene lookup returns CDR1 SEHNR and CDR2 FQNEAQ (reference sequence). The DNA for the CDR3 is TGTGCCAGCAGCCCCGCCCTGGGGGGCTACACCTTC. It encodes CASSPALGGYTF.